These 29 T cell receptor beta chains share one sample of origin, sequenced in a study of OX40 agonist ivuxolimab in advanced cancers. The method was the immunoSEQ multiplex PCR assay. As stored in TCRdb, this immuneACCESS dataset retains in-frame rearrangements with V and J assigned. A fraction of the clones does not appear; measured against another copy, unresolved V genes explain less than half of the discrepancy, and the remainder lacks a known reason. The table for this sample lists about 79,000 clones; around 92% of them were counted only once. About 6.6% of the sample goes to the ten largest clones. The sample here was CD4+ or CD8+ T cells sorted from blood, taken in a trial of the OX40 agonist ivuxolimab. These receptors all stem from an adult with an advanced solid tumor such as melanoma, head and neck, liver or kidney cancer.

The chain uses TRBV28 and TRBJ1-2; D uncertain. Trimming pared 7 bases from V and 8 bases from J, leaving 14 bases between. This CDR3 has 12 amino acids. The germline V gene encodes CDR1 MDHEN and CDR2 SYDVKM. The CDR3 nucleotides read TGTGCCAGCACTCCCTTGGTTGGGGGCTACACCTTC. Protein: CASTPLVGGYTF.

The chain carries TRBV5-1 and TRBJ1-2; D may be TRBD1 (5 bases). Trimming took off 3 bases at V and 4 bases at J, with 13 bases between the two ends. This CDR3 is 14 amino acids long. From germline, CDR1 is SGHRS and CDR2 YFSETQ. CDR3 sequence reads: CASSWQRGSYGYTF. The CDR3 nucleotides are TGCGCCAGCAGCTGGCAGCGGGGCTCCTATGGCTACACCTTC.

The rearrangement joins TRBV9 to TRBJ2-1, with 7 bases aligning to TRBD1. V dropped 3 bases and J dropped 6; count of bases not matched to a gene: 3. The CDR3 totals 13 residues. Germline CDR1 is SGDLS and CDR2 is YYNGEE. Written as DNA, the CDR3 is TGTGCCAGCAGCGCCCCAGGGGGCAATGAGCAGTTCTTC. Its protein product is CASSAPGGNEQFF.

V usage is TRBV14 and J usage is TRBJ2-7, with D hard to call. Germline V gives CDR1 SGHDN, CDR2 FVKESK. Trimming took 0 bases from V and 4 from J, leaving 10 bases between them. This CDR3 is built from 14 residues. The CDR3 reads CASSQDRWVYEQYF. The CDR3 nucleotides are TGTGCCAGCAGCCAAGATCGTTGGGTGTACGAGCAGTACTTC.

CDR3 sequence reads: CASSRGGAQYF. CDR3 bases: TGTGCCAGCAGTCGGGGTGGGGCCCAGTACTTC. The rearrangement joins TRBV28 to TRBJ2-5; TRBD2 might be the D (5 bases). V was pared by 5 bases and J by 9 bases, with 10 bases between. CDR1 is MDHEN and CDR2 is SYDVKM in the germline V gene. This CDR3 contains 11 residues.

The chain has TRBV7-3 and TRBJ2-5, with no clear D. Germline values: CDR1 SGHTA, CDR2 FQGTGA. Trimming removed 3 bases at V and 2 bases at J, with 10 bases between. This CDR3 comprises 14 residues. The CDR3 is CASSLGGLQETQYF. In DNA, the CDR3 is TGTGCCAGCAGCTTGGGCGGATTACAAGAGACCCAGTACTTC.

V gene TRBV11-2 combines with J gene TRBJ1-4; D not resolved. Germline V CDR1 and CDR2: SGHAT, FQNNGV. V was clipped by 1 base and J by 12 bases, with 12 bases between them. The CDR3 is 13 residues long. CDR3: CASSLGFGVQLFF. The DNA of the CDR3 is TGTGCCAGCAGCTTAGGATTTGGGGTCCAACTGTTTTTT.

The table lists this clone with a count of one. V is TRBV28 and J is TRBJ2-7; D may correspond to TRBD1 or TRBD2 (6 bases each). The length of the CDR3 is 13 residues. Germline-derived CDR1 and CDR2 are MDHEN and SYDVKM. V gave up 7 bases and J gave up 4 bases, with 14 bases separating them. The CDR3 DNA sequence: TGTGCCAGCACCCCTAGGGGGGCGTACGAGCAGTACTTC. Amino acids: CASTPRGAYEQYF.

This clone was counted a single time. V usage is TRBV11-3 and J usage is TRBJ2-5, with TRBD1 matching over 7 bases. The CDR3 spans 13 residues. Germline V gives CDR1 SGHNT, CDR2 YENEEA. V dropped 5 bases and J dropped 5; count of bases not matched to a gene: 5. The CDR3 loop reads CASSVTGSETQYF. CDR3 in DNA: TGTGCCAGCAGCGTGACAGGGTCGGAGACCCAGTACTTC. The variable domain in full, with the rest retrieved from reference TRBV11-3 and TRBJ2-5, is EAGVVQSPRYKIIEKKQPVAFWCNPISGHNTLYWYLQNLGQGPELLIRYENEEAVDDSQLPKDRFSAERLKGVDSTLKIQPAELGDSAVYLCASSVTGSETQYFGPGTRLLVL.

This chain links TRBV28 with TRBJ2-1; TRBD2 matches 9 bases. CDR3 size: 15 residues. Germline lookup yields CDR1 MDHEN and CDR2 SYDVKM. V shed 5 bases, J shed 7 bases, and the junction held 9 bases outside the gene matches. CDR3 in amino acids: CASSTGTSPLNEQFF. DNA of the CDR3: TGTGCCAGCAGTACCGGGACTAGCCCTTTGAATGAGCAGTTCTTC. The full variable domain, in which reference TRBV28 and TRBJ2-1 provide the parts outside the CDR3, is DVKVTQSSRYLVKRTGEKVFLECVQDMDHENMFWYRQDPGLGLRLIYFSYDVKMKEKGDIPEGYSVSREKKERFSLILESASTNQTSMYLCASSTGTSPLNEQFFGPGTRLTVL.

The genes are TRBV19 and TRBJ1-4, with D unclear. CDR3 length: 15 amino acids. Germline V gives CDR1 LNHDA, CDR2 SQIVND (reference sequence). Trimming removed 6 bases from V and 3 bases from J, with 14 bases in between. CDR3 in amino acids: CASRRSAAANEKLFF. The DNA of the CDR3 is TGTGCCAGTAGGCGTTCGGCTGCGGCTAATGAAAAACTGTTTTTT. The entire variable domain, with the rest obtained from reference TRBV19 and TRBJ1-4, is as follows: DGGITQSPKYLFRKEGQNVTLSCEQNLNHDAMYWYRQDPGQGLRLIYYSQIVNDFQKGDIAEGYSVSREKKESFPLTVTSAQKNPTAFYLCASRRSAAANEKLFFGSGTQLSVL.

The CDR3 DNA is TGTGCCTGGAGCATTGAAGAAATGGGCTATGAGCAGTTCTTC. Residues: CAWSIEEMGYEQFF. This chain joins TRBV30 and TRBJ2-1; no definite D call. Trimming pared 3 bases from V and 8 bases from J, leaving 17 bases between. CDR3 length equals 14 residues. Germline-derived CDR1 and CDR2 are GTSNPN and SVGIG (reference sequence).

This clone was observed a single time. V usage is TRBV10-1 and J usage is TRBJ2-7, with D maybe TRBD1 (5 bases). This CDR3 contains 12 residues. Between the trimmed V and J ends, which lost 7 bases and 2 bases, there was a span of 9 bases. Germline V gene data show CDR1 as WNHNN and CDR2 as SYGVQD (reference sequence). CDR3 residues: CASIQGTYEQYF. The CDR3 coding sequence is TGCGCCAGCATTCAGGGCACCTACGAGCAGTACTTC.

V usage is TRBV6-6 and J usage is TRBJ2-4; 10 nucleotides match TRBD1. Germline V gives CDR1 MNHNY, CDR2 SVGAGI (reference sequence). The CDR3 runs 15 residues. J gave up 3 bases and V 6 bases, and 5 bases lay outside the gene matches. The CDR3 region has the DNA TGTGCCAGCAGCTACGGACAGGGGGGCAAAAACATTCAGTACTTC. It encodes CASSYGQGGKNIQYF.

The chain has TRBV9 and TRBJ2-7; D possibly corresponds to TRBD2 (5 bases). V was pared by 0 bases and J by 6 bases, with 19 bases between. In germline, CDR1 is SGDLS, CDR2 YYNGEE. There are 16 residues in the CDR3. The DNA for the CDR3 is TGTGCCAGCAGCGTAGACGAGCGGCGCCCGGGTAGCGAGCAGTACTTC. This encodes CASSVDERRPGSEQYF.

This clone was detected only a few times. Distinct nucleotide sequences in the sample also encode this CDR3. This sequence joins TRBV19 and TRBJ1-2; D is ambiguous. The CDR3 sequence is 12 residues long. The germline gives CDR1 LNHDA, CDR2 SQIVND (reference sequence). The V end was cut by 2 bases, the J end by 4 bases, with 5 bases between. As DNA, the CDR3 is TGTGCCAGTAGTATATCAGTCTATGGCTACACCTTC. It yields the protein CASSISVYGYTF.

The chain carries TRBV29-1 and TRBJ2-7; D unclear. The CDR3 runs to 13 residues. The germline gives CDR1 SQVTM, CDR2 ANQGSEA. Trimming removed 5 bases at V and 4 bases at J, with 15 bases between. The CDR3 spells CSVSRGGGYEQYF. The CDR3 nucleotides are TGCAGCGTTAGCCGTGGCGGTGGATACGAGCAGTACTTC.

This clone has a handful of counts. The rearrangement joins TRBV29-1 to TRBJ2-5; D is perhaps TRBD2 (5 bases). The CDR3 runs 13 residues. V was shortened by 5 bases and J by 1 base, with 11 bases between the two germline ends. Germline V gene lookup returns CDR1 SQVTM and CDR2 ANQGSEA. The CDR3 region has the DNA TGCAGCGTTCCGGGAAGTTCCCAAGAGACCCAGTACTTC. This encodes CSVPGSSQETQYF.

The count of this clone is one. The chain uses TRBV19 and TRBJ2-1; TRBD1 agrees at 8 bases. V dropped 2 bases and J dropped 3; count of bases not matched to a gene: 3. Germline V gene lookup returns CDR1 LNHDA and CDR2 SQIVND (reference sequence). There are 15 residues in the CDR3. Here the CDR3 DNA reads TGTGCCAGTAGTATATTTGGACAGGGCTACAATGAGCAGTTCTTC. Its protein is CASSIFGQGYNEQFF.

V and J are TRBV28 and TRBJ2-4; 10 bases are a match to TRBD1. The germline gives CDR1 MDHEN, CDR2 SYDVKM. The V segment lost 6 bases and the J segment 2 bases; nucleotides outside the gene matches: 7. The CDR3 loop spans 16 amino acids. CDR3 DNA sequence: TGTGCCAGCAGCGTGGGACAGGGGCTCACCAAAAACATTCAGTACTTC. It translates to CASSVGQGLTKNIQYF.

This clone was picked up one time. V is TRBV21-1 and J is TRBJ2-7. TRBV21-1 is a recognized pseudogene. The CDR3 length is 17 residues. The CDR3 sequence: CASSRPPPLRAPYEQYF. CDR3 bases: TGTGCCAGCAGCAGGCCCCCCCCGCTCCGGGCCCCCTACGAGCAGTACTTC.

The chain links TRBV6-1 to TRBJ1-2; D ambiguous. This CDR3 contains 14 residues. V shed 1 base and J shed 2 bases, with 8 bases lying between them. In germline, CDR1 is MNHNS, CDR2 SASEGT. The CDR3 DNA reads TGTGCCAGCAGTGAAGGGTCGCTAAACTATGGCTACACCTTC. Protein: CASSEGSLNYGYTF.

The CDR3 DNA follows: TGTGCCAGTAGCGGGACAGGGGGTAGCTATGGCTACACCTTC. Translating gives CASSGTGGSYGYTF. The genes are TRBV19 and TRBJ1-2, with 11 bases lining up with TRBD1. The germline CDR1 and CDR2 sequences are LNHDA and SQIVND (reference sequence). The CDR3 consists of 14 residues. Trimming at V came to 6 bases and at J to 4 bases, leaving 4 bases not matched to a gene.

The gene calls are TRBV18 and TRBJ2-1; 8 nucleotides match TRBD1. Losses at the gene ends were 2 bases for V and 5 bases for J; bases not matched to a gene: 8. The V gene's germline CDR1 is KGHSH and CDR2 LQKENI. CDR3 size: 16 residues. The CDR3 DNA sequence: TGTGCCAGCTCACCATTTACAGGACAGGGCCACAATGAGCAGTTCTTC. As protein: CASSPFTGQGHNEQFF. Together with reference TRBV18 and TRBJ2-1, the CDR3 gives the full variable domain: NAGVMQNPRHLVRRRGQEARLRCSPMKGHSHVYWYRQLPEEGLKFMVYLQKENIIDESGMPKERFSAEFPKEGPSILRIQQVVRGDSAAYFCASSPFTGQGHNEQFFGPGTRLTVL.

The rearrangement links TRBV30 to TRBJ2-5, with D possibly matching TRBD1 (6 bases). V was trimmed by 4 bases and J by 5 bases, leaving 11 bases between them. Germline CDR1 reads GTSNPN; CDR2 reads SVGIG (reference sequence). This CDR3 is 12 amino acids long. The CDR3 region is CAWKQGQETQYF. In nucleotides, the CDR3 is TGTGCCTGGAAACAGGGTCAGGAGACCCAGTACTTC.

This sequence joins TRBV19 and TRBJ2-4; 9 bases align to TRBD1. Germline CDR1 LNHDA, CDR2 SQIVND (reference sequence). The CDR3 totals 16 residues. V lost 4 bases, J lost 0 bases, and 4 bases stayed unmatched. CDR3 sequence (DNA): TGTGCCAGTAGTACAGGGACAGGGCTAGCCAAAAACATTCAGTACTTC. Its translation is CASSTGTGLAKNIQYF.

This chain uses TRBV7-2 with TRBJ2-7; D is unclear. Trimming cost V 2 bases and J 6 bases, with 11 bases left between them. The germline V gene has CDR1 SGHTA and CDR2 FQGNSA. CDR3 size: 13 residues. DNA of the CDR3: TGTGCCAGCAGCTTACGACGTAACGGCGAGCAGTACTTC. The encoded protein is CASSLRRNGEQYF.

This chain joins TRBV6-4 and TRBJ2-1, with TRBD1 matching over 9 bases. The germline V gene encodes CDR1 MRHNA and CDR2 SNTAGT. The CDR3 covers 15 residues. Losses at the gene ends were 4 bases for V and 4 bases for J; bases not matched to a gene: 5. For the CDR3, the DNA is TGTGCCAGCAGTGGGACAGGGGCCCCTTACAATGAGCAGTTCTTC. This codes for CASSGTGAPYNEQFF.

This clone appeared a single time. The V call is TRBV5-8, the J call TRBJ1-3; unclear D gene. V lost 4 bases and J 0 bases, leaving 11 bases between the germline ends. Germline CDR1 SGHTS, CDR2 YDEGEE. The CDR3 sequence is 15 residues long. This chain's CDR3 is CASSVPWSSGNTIYF. CDR3 bases: TGTGCCAGCAGCGTACCCTGGAGCTCTGGAAACACCATATATTTT.